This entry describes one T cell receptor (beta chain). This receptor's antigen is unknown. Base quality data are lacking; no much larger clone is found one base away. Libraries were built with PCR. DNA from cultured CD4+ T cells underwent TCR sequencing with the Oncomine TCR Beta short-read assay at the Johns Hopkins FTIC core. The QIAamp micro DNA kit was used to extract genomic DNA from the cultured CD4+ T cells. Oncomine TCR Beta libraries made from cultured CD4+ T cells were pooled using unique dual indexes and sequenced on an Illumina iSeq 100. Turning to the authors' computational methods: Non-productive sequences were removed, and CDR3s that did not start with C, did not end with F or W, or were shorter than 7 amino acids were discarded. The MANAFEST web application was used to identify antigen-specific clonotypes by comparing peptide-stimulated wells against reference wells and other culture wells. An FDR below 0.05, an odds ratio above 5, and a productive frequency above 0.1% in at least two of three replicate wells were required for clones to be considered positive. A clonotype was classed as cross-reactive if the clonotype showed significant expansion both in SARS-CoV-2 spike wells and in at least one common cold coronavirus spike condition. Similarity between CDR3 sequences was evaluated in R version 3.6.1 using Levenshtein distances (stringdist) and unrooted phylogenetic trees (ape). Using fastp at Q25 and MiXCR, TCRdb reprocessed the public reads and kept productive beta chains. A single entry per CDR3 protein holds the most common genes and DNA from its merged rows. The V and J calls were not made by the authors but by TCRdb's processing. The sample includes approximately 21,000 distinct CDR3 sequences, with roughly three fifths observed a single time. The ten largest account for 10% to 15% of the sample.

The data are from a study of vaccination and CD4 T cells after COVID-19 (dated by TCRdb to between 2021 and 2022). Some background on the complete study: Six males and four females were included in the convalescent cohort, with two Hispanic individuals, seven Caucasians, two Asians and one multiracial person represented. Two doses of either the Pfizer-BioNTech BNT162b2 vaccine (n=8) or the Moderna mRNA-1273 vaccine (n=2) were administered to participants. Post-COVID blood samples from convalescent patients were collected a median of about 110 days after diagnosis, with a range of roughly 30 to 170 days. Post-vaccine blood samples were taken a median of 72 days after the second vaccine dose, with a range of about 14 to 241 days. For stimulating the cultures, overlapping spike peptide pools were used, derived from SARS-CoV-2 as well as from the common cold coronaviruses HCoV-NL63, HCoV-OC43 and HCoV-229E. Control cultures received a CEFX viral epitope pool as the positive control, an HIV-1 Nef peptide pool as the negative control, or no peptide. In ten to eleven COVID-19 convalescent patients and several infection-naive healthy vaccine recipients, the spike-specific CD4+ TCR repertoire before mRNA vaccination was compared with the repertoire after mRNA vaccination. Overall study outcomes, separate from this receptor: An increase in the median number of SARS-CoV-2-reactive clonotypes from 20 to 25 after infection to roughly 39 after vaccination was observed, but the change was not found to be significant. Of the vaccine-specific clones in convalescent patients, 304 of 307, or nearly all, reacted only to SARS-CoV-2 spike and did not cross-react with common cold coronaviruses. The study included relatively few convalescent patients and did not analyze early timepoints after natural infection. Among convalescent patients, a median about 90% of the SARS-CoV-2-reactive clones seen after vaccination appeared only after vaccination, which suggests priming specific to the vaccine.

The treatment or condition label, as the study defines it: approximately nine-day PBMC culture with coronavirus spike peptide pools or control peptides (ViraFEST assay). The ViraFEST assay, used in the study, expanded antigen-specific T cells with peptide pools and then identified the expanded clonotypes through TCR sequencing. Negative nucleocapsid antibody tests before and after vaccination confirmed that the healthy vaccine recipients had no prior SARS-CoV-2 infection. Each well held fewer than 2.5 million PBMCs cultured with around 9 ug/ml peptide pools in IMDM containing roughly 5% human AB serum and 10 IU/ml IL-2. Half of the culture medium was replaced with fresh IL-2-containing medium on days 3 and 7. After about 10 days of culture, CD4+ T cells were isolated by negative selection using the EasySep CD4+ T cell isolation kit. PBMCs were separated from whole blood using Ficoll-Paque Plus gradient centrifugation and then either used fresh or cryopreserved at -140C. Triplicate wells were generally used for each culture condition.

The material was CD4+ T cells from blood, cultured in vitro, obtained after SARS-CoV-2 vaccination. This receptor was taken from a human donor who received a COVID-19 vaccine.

This receptor carries the CDR3 CAWSAGVQAYQPQHF. The DNA is as follows: TGTGCCTGGAGCGCAGGGGTTCAGGCATATCAGCCCCAGCATTTT. Here the chain combines TRBV30 and TRBJ1-5; a weak D assignment points to TRBD1 (6 bases agree). As encoded in the germline V gene (reference sequence), CDR1 is GTSNPN while CDR2 is SVGIG. From the cysteine up to the phenylalanine, the CDR3 has a length of 15 residues. Only CDR3 DNA remains: 45 bases, in frame from the first base. At the junction V is shortened by 3 bases and J by 5 bases, with 17 bases in between.